This TCR beta chain was identified during a study of metastatic and nonmetastatic thyroid tumors. At the level of the study: Where malignant and benign thyroid patients were concerned, repertoires were compared across blood and tumor or nodule tissue.

Per the germline V gene, CDR1 is SNHLY and CDR2 is FYNNEI. This CDR3 is built from 15 residues. As handled by the study authors: A distant-metastasis classifier for papillary thyroid cancer was built using CDR3 differences across clinicopathological groups. With MiXCR, TCRdb reprocessed the PCR reads. TCRdb, not the original authors, processed these V and J calls. The sample records around 20,000 clones, around 20% being singletons. Study results and limitations: Benign nodules reportedly had significantly lower TCR beta diversity than malignant thyroid tumors in blood and tumor.

Patients were all untreated before their thyroid surgery. Remarks on this clone: Its antigen remains unidentified. The junction and the germline gene differ at one end; a read error may be behind it.

The TCR comes from a female donor with papillary thyroid cancer or a benign thyroid nodule (not recorded which). Some clones in this sample may be carry-over from other donors' samples. Sample: blood. The V gene is TRBV2, the J gene TRBJ2-2; D is perhaps TRBD1 or TRBD2 (5 bases each). CDR3 DNA sequence: TGTGCCAGCAGTGAAGATCTCAGGGCCCCCCGGGATCTGTTTTTT. Encoded protein: CASSEDLRAPRDLFF.